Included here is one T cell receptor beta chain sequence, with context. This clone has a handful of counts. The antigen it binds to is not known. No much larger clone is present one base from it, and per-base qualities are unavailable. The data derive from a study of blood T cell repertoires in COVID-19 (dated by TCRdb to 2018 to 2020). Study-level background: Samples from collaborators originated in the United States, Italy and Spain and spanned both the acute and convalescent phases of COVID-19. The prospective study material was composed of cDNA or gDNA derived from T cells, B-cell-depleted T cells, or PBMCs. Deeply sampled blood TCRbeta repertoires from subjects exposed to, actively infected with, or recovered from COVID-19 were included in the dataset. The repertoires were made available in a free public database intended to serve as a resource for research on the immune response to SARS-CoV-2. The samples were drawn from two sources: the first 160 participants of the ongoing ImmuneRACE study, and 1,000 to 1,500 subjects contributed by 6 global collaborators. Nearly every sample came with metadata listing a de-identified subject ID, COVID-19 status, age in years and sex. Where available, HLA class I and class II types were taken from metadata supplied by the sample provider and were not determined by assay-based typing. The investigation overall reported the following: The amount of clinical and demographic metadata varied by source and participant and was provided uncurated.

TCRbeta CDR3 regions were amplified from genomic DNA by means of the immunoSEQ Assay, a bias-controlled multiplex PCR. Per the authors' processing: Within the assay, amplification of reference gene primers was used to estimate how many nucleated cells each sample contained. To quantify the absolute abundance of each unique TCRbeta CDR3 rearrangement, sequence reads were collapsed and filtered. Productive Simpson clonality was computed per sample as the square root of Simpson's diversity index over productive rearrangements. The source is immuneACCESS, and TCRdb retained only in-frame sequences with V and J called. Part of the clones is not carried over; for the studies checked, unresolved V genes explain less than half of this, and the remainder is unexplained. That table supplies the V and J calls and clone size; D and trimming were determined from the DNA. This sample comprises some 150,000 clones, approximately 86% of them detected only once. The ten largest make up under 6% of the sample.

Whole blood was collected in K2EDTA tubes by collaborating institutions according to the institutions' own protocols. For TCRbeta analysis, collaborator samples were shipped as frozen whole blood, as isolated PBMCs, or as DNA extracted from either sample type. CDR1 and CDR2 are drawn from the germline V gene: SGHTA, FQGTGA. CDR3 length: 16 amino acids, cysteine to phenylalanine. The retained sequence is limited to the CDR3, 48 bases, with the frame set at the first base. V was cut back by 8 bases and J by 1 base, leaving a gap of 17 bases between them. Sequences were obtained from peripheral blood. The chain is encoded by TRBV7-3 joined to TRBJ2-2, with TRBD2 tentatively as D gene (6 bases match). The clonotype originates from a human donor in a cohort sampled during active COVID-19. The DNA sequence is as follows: TGTGCCAGCCGAAAGAGCGGGTTTGGGAACACCGGGGAGCTGTTTTTT. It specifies CASRKSGFGNTGELFF.